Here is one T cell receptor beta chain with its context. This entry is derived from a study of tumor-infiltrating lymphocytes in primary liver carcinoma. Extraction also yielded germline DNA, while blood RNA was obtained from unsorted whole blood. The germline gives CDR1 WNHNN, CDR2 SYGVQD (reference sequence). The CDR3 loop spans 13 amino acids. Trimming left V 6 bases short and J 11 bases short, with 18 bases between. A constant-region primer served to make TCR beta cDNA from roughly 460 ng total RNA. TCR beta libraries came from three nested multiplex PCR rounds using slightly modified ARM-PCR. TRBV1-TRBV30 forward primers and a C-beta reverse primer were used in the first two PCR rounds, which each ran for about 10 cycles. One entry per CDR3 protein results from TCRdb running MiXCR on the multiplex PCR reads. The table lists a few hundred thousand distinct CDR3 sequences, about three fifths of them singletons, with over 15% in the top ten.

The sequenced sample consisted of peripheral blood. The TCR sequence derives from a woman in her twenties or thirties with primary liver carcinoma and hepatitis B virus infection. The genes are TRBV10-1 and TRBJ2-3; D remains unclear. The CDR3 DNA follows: TGCGCCAGCAGCCAGAGTGGGGTGAATATGCAGTATTTT. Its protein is CASSQSGVNMQYF.